This is a list of T cell receptor beta chains from one sample in a study of cytomegalovirus exposure and HLA in healthy donors. Method: immunoSEQ multiplex PCR; TCRdb's copy keeps in-frame clones and lacks some. Among about 200,000 clones listed, around 82% were seen once. The sequencing input was PBMCs. Receptors were obtained from a woman aged 25 to 39 in good health and CMV-seronegative. Each CDR3 is given with its conserved first and last residue. Each record gives: V gene, J gene, clone size, D gene, CDR3 protein, CDR3 DNA. The D gene is left open where the match is weak. Expanded clones get a size class; other rows say once, few or many, or leave the size out.

TRBV7-3,TRBJ1-4,NA,NA,CASSPPGRMGEKLFF,TGTGCCAGCAGCCCACCTGGGAGGATGGGAGAAAAACTGTTTTTT
TRBV7-9,TRBJ2-5,NA,TRBD1,CASSLPRDRAEETQYF,TGTGCCAGCAGCTTACCCAGGGACAGGGCCGAAGAGACCCAGTACTTC
TRBV4-1,TRBJ2-1,NA,TRBD2,CASSQRTSGNNEQFF,TGCGCCAGCAGCCAACGGACTAGCGGGAACAATGAGCAGTTCTTC
TRBV7-9,TRBJ2-5,NA,TRBD1,CSSRGQGAGETQYF,TGTTCCAGCAGGGGACAGGGGGCAGGGGAGACCCAGTACTTC
TRBV6-5,TRBJ2-3,NA,TRBD2,CASSYPSGAGDTQYF,TGTGCCAGCAGTTACCCTAGCGGGGCGGGAGATACGCAGTATTTT
TRBV5-8,TRBJ1-1,few,TRBD1,CASSARDRRAEAFF,TGTGCCAGCAGCGCTCGGGACAGGAGAGCTGAAGCTTTCTTT
TRBV7-9,TRBJ2-1,NA,NA,CASSLKGGAAYNEQFF,TGTGCCAGCAGCTTAAAGGGGGGGGCTGCCTACAATGAGCAGTTCTTC
TRBV18,TRBJ1-1,NA,NA,CASSPLQGNTEAFF,TGTGCCAGCTCCCCTTTACAGGGGAACACTGAAGCTTTCTTT
TRBV28,TRBJ2-7,NA,TRBD1,CASSSRTGLHEQYF,TGTGCCAGCAGTTCCCGGACAGGGTTGCACGAGCAGTACTTC
TRBV5-5,TRBJ1-1,NA,NA,CASSELRQVNTEAFF,TGTGCCAGCAGCGAGTTACGACAGGTGAACACTGAAGCTTTCTTT
TRBV5-4,TRBJ2-5,few,NA,CASSSGDTGQETQYF,TGTGCCAGCAGCTCGGGGGATACAGGACAAGAGACCCAGTACTTC
TRBV5-5,TRBJ2-7,NA,TRBD1,CASSVRQGSYEQYF,TGTGCCAGCAGCGTACGACAGGGATCCTACGAGCAGTACTTC
TRBV7-6,TRBJ1-3,NA,NA,CASSQFTGNTIYF,TGTGCCAGCAGCCAATTCACTGGAAACACCATATATTTT
TRBV10-3,TRBJ1-2,NA,NA,CAISEGANGYTF,TGTGCCATCAGTGAGGGGGCTAACGGCTACACCTTC
TRBV18,TRBJ2-1,once,TRBD2,CASSPPGLAGVINEQFF,TGTGCCAGCTCACCGCCGGGACTAGCGGGAGTAATCAATGAGCAGTTCTTC
TRBV5-1,TRBJ1-2,NA,TRBD1,CASSYHRGPEGYTF,TGCGCCAGCAGCTACCACAGGGGGCCGGAAGGCTACACCTTC
TRBV5-8,TRBJ2-3,NA,NA,CASSLKVGGVRTDTQYF,TGTGCCAGCAGCTTGAAGGTCGGAGGGGTTCGCACAGATACGCAGTATTTT
TRBV4-1,TRBJ2-7,NA,TRBD2,CASSQESVLAGLYEQYF,TGCGCCAGCAGCCAGGAGAGTGTACTAGCGGGCCTCTACGAGCAGTACTTC
TRBV27,TRBJ2-3,NA,TRBD1,CASSTFDRGDTDTQYF,TGTGCCAGCAGTACCTTCGACAGGGGAGACACAGATACGCAGTATTTT
TRBV4-1,TRBJ2-7,NA,NA,CASSQGRGGATYEQYF,TGCGCCAGCAGCCAAGGTCGAGGAGGGGCGACCTACGAGCAGTACTTC
TRBV28,TRBJ1-6,NA,TRBD1,CASSFIRTGGLNSPLHF,TGTGCCAGCAGTTTTATCCGGACAGGGGGCTTGAATTCACCCCTCCACTTT
TRBV2,TRBJ2-7,NA,NA,CALGRRAYEQYF,TGTGCCTTAGGGAGGAGGGCCTACGAGCAGTACTTC